A single sample gave rise to the 10 T cell receptor beta chains below, sequenced in a study of T cell changes during pregnancy in multiple sclerosis. The protocol was immunoSEQ multiplex PCR, while the TCRdb copy is restricted to in-frame clones and leaves out a portion. The table has 35,000 to 45,000 clones, more than 85% seen once; the top ten hold 13%. The sample consisted of CD8+ T cells from peripheral blood mononuclear cells, taken in the first trimester of pregnancy. The receptor set was obtained from a female donor with multiple sclerosis, enrolled in a pregnancy study.

V usage is TRBV6-1 and J usage is TRBJ1-5; 8 bases are a match to TRBD1. The CDR3 has 14 residues. The V segment lost 2 bases and the J segment 4 bases; nucleotides outside the gene matches: 1. Germline V lookup: CDR1 MNHNS, CDR2 SASEGT. The CDR3, as DNA: TGTGCCAGCAGTGAACAGGGGGCAAATCAGCCCCAGCATTTT. As protein: CASSEQGANQPQHF.

This chain links TRBV6-5 with TRBJ1-4; tentative D call: TRBD1 (5 bases). With 8 bases removed from V and 10 bases from J, the gap between germline ends came to 14 bases. The CDR3 loop spans 12 amino acids. Germline values: CDR1 MNHEY, CDR2 SVGAGI. CDR3 coding DNA: TGTGCCAGCCGCTCCGGGGGGTCAAAACTGTTTTTT. Translation: CASRSGGSKLFF.

This chain connects TRBV27 to TRBJ2-5, with D possibly matching TRBD1 (5 bases). The ends were cut back, 0 bases at V and 4 bases at J, with 9 bases in the middle. CDR3 length equals 14 residues. In germline, CDR1 is MNHEY, CDR2 SMNVEV (reference sequence). The CDR3 bases are TGTGCCAGCAGTTTATCGTTGGGGCTAGAGACCCAGTACTTC. Its translation is CASSLSLGLETQYF.

The V and J genes are TRBV2 and TRBJ1-6; 7 bases are a match to TRBD1. This CDR3 comprises 16 residues. V was pared by 3 bases and J by 0 bases, with 2 bases of the junction left unmatched. The germline V gene encodes CDR1 SNHLY and CDR2 FYNNEI. CDR3 bases: TGTGCCAGCAGTGACAGGGGGAGCTCCTATAATTCACCCCTCCACTTT. Translation gives CASSDRGSSYNSPLHF.

The chain couples TRBV19 to TRBJ1-2; maybe TRBD1 (5 bases). In germline, CDR1 is LNHDA, CDR2 SQIVND (reference sequence). The CDR3 is made up of 14 amino acids. With 4 bases removed from V and 3 bases from J, the gap between germline ends came to 12 bases. The chain's CDR3 is CASSNEPGDYGYTF. CDR3 in DNA: TGTGCCAGTAGTAACGAGCCGGGGGACTATGGCTACACCTTC.

This chain uses TRBV11-3 with TRBJ2-7; TRBD1 is a possible D gene (5 bases). The CDR3 length is 14 residues. Germline-derived CDR1 and CDR2 are SGHNT and YENEEA. Between the trimmed V and J ends, which lost 1 base and 4 bases, there was a span of 11 bases. Written as DNA, the CDR3 is TGTGCCAGCAGCTTAGCTGACAGAAAATACGAGCAGTACTTC. As protein: CASSLADRKYEQYF.

V usage is TRBV5-6 and J usage is TRBJ2-7; 7 positions agree with TRBD1. Germline V gene sequence: CDR1 SGHDT, CDR2 YYEEEE. CDR3 length: 14 amino acids. V trimming: 0 bases; J trimming: 0 bases; junction bases outside the gene matches: 0. The CDR3 DNA follows: TGTGCCAGCAGCTTGGGGGACAGCTCCTACGAGCAGTACTTC. Amino acid sequence: CASSLGDSSYEQYF.

V and J are TRBV2 and TRBJ2-1; D perhaps matches TRBD2 (7 bases). V was clipped by 11 bases and J by 5 bases, with 16 bases between them. Per the germline V gene, CDR1 is SNHLY and CDR2 is FYNNEI. The CDR3 contains 13 residues. CDR3 sequence (DNA): TGTGCCCCCAGAGGGGGGGACCACAATGAGCAGTTCTTC. Translation gives CAPRGGDHNEQFF.

The chain employs TRBV5-5 and TRBJ2-1; D is undetermined. The germline CDR1 and CDR2 sequences are SGHKS and YYEKEE (reference sequence). This CDR3 is built from 13 residues. Trimming cost V 2 bases and J 8 bases, with 11 bases left between them. The CDR3 protein is CASSFGGLDEQFF. The CDR3 DNA reads as TGTGCCAGCAGCTTTGGCGGCTTGGATGAGCAGTTCTTC.

The chain employs TRBV4-1 and TRBJ2-5; 7 bases fit TRBD1. Germline trimming cut 4 bases from V and 0 bases from J; bases unmatched to any gene: 5. The V gene's germline CDR1 is MGHRA and CDR2 YSYEKL. This CDR3 comprises 15 residues. CDR3: CASSRSQGNQETQYF. The CDR3 DNA is TGCGCCAGCAGCCGTTCACAGGGGAACCAAGAGACCCAGTACTTC.